The 11 T cell receptor beta chains below come from one sample, sequenced in a study of blood T cell repertoires in COVID-19. Sequencing was performed with immunoSEQ multiplex PCR; in TCRdb, only in-frame clones are kept and a portion is missing. Of around 250,000 clones listed, roughly 89% are singletons. The sequenced material came from peripheral blood. Receptors were obtained from a woman aged 40 to 50 who had recovered from COVID-19.

The J gene is TRBJ1-4, the V gene TRBV13; D unclear. Germline-derived CDR1 and CDR2 are PRHDT and FYEKMQ (reference sequence). Trimming removed 4 bases at V and 5 bases at J, with 14 bases between. The CDR3 has 15 residues. CDR3 residues: CASSSNTGSNEKLFF. Written as DNA, the CDR3 is TGTGCCAGCAGCTCGAATACGGGTTCGAATGAAAAACTGTTTTTT.

The rearrangement joins TRBV7-9 to TRBJ2-7; tentatively, D is TRBD1 (6 bases). Trimming took off 4 bases at V and 4 bases at J, with 11 bases between the two ends. The CDR3 loop spans 13 amino acids. Germline V lookup: CDR1 SEHNR, CDR2 FQNEAQ (reference sequence). CDR3 amino acids: CASSSGQQYEQYF. The CDR3 DNA sequence: TGTGCCAGCAGCTCCGGACAGCAATACGAGCAGTACTTC.

The J gene is TRBJ1-6, the V gene TRBV19; 8 nucleotides agree with TRBD1. The CDR3 sequence is 14 residues long. With V trimmed by 8 bases and J by 6 bases, 6 bases remained unmatched. Germline V CDR1 and CDR2: LNHDA, SQIVND (reference sequence). In DNA form, the CDR3 reads TGTGCCAGTGCCCCGGGACAGGTTAATTCACCCCTCCACTTT. Encoded protein: CASAPGQVNSPLHF.

This clone was found once. The chain uses TRBV5-1 and TRBJ1-2; 7 nucleotides match TRBD1. There are 15 residues in the CDR3. The germline CDR1 and CDR2 sequences are SGHRS and YFSETQ. V was clipped by 2 bases and J by 2 bases; unmatched bases: 6. The DNA for the CDR3 is TGCGCCAGCAGCTTAGGAGTGGGACAGAACTATGGCTACACCTTC. Protein: CASSLGVGQNYGYTF.

The J gene is TRBJ2-1, the V gene TRBV27; 9 nucleotides match TRBD2. Trimming at V came to 6 bases and at J to 9 bases, leaving 9 bases not matched to a gene. The CDR3 loop spans 14 amino acids. Germline loops: CDR1 MNHEY, CDR2 SMNVEV (reference sequence). This CDR3 reads CASSLGTSSSEQFF. CDR3 bases: TGTGCCAGCAGCCTCGGGACTAGCAGCAGTGAGCAGTTCTTC.

The chain joins TRBV4-2 to TRBJ2-3; no firm D call. The CDR3 sequence is 16 residues long. CDR1 is LGHNA and CDR2 is YNFKEQ in the germline V gene. The V end lost 0 bases, the J end lost 2 bases, and 12 bases lay between the germline ends. CDR3 in DNA: TGTGCCAGCAGCCAAGATCGCGATGGTTACACAGATACGCAGTATTTT. Translating it yields CASSQDRDGYTDTQYF.

This chain links TRBV19 with TRBJ1-5; D gene uncertain. CDR3 length: 12 amino acids. V lost 6 bases to trimming and J lost 11 bases, with 14 bases between them. Germline V gene data show CDR1 as LNHDA and CDR2 as SQIVND (reference sequence). CDR3 protein: CASSPLGGAQHF. The CDR3 coding sequence is TGTGCCAGTAGCCCGCTTGGCGGGGCCCAGCATTTT.

The chain recombines TRBV29-1 with TRBJ2-1; 9 bases map to TRBD1. This CDR3 region has 16 residues. The germline gives CDR1 SQVTM, CDR2 ANQGSEA. J gave up 7 bases and V 1 base, and 11 bases lay outside the gene matches. CDR3 nucleotides: TGCAGCGTTGAAGGCGTACCCGACAGGGGGTGGAATGAGCAGTTCTTC. The encoded protein is CSVEGVPDRGWNEQFF.

This clone was counted a single time. The rearrangement links TRBV24-1 to TRBJ1-1, with 9 bases that match TRBD1. Germline values: CDR1 KGHDR, CDR2 SFDVKD. The CDR3 totals 14 residues. After removal of 3 bases from V and 5 bases from J, the junction contained 3 bases not matched to a gene. DNA of the CDR3: TGTGCCACCAGTGATCCGGACAGGGGTACTGAAGCTTTCTTT. Its protein product is CATSDPDRGTEAFF.

The rearrangement joins TRBV5-4 to TRBJ1-2; 10 nucleotides agree with TRBD1. There are 15 residues in the CDR3. V shed 2 bases, J shed 2 bases, and the junction held 3 bases outside the gene matches. The germline gives CDR1 SGHNT, CDR2 YYREEE (reference sequence). CDR3 coding DNA: TGTGCCAGCAGCTTTCTGGACAGGGGGAACTATGGCTACACCTTC. Translating it yields CASSFLDRGNYGYTF.

The chain couples TRBV6-6 to TRBJ1-4, with 8 bases lining up with TRBD1. Germline V gives CDR1 MNHNY, CDR2 SVGAGI (reference sequence). The CDR3 has 15 residues. Losses at the gene ends were 0 bases for V and 5 bases for J; bases not matched to a gene: 2. CDR3 residues: CASSYSPGGNEKLFF. The DNA of the CDR3 is TGTGCCAGCAGTTACTCGCCAGGGGGCAATGAAAAACTGTTTTTT.